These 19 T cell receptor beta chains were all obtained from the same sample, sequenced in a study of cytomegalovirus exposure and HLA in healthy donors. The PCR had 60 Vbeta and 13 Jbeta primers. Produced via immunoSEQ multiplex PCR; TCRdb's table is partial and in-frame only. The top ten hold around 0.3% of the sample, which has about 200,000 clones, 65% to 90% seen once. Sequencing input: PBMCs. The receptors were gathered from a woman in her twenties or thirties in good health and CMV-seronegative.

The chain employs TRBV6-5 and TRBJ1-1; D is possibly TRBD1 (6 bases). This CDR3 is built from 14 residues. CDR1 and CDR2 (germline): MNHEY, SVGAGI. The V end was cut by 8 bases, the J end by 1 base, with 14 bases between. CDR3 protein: CASQQGWRNTEAFF. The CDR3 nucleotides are TGTGCCAGCCAACAGGGCTGGAGGAACACTGAAGCTTTCTTT.

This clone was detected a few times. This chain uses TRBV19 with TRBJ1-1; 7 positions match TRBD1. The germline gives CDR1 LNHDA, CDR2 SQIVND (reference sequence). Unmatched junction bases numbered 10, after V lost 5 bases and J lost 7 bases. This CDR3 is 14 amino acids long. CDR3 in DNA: TGTGCCAGTAGTTTAGGACTCGGACAGGTTGAAGCTTTCTTT. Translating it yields CASSLGLGQVEAFF.

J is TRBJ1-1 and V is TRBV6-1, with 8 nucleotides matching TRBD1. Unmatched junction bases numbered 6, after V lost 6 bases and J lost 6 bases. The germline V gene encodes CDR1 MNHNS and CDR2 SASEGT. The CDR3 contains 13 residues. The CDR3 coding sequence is TGTGCCAGCAGCCCGGACAGGGCGGCTGAAGCTTTCTTT. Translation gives CASSPDRAAEAFF.

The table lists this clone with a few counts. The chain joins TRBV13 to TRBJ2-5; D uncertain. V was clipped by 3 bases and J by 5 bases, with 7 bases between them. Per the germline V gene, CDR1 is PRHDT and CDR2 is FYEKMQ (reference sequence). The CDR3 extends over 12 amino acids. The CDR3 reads CASSFPLETQYF. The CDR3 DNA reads TGTGCCAGCAGCTTCCCCCTTGAGACCCAGTACTTC. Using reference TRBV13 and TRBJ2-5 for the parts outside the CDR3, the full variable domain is AAGVIQSPRHLIKEKRETATLKCYPIPRHDTVYWYQQGPGQDPQFLISFYEKMQSDKGSIPDRFSAQQFSDYHSELNMSSLELGDSALYFCASSFPLETQYFGPGTRLLVL.

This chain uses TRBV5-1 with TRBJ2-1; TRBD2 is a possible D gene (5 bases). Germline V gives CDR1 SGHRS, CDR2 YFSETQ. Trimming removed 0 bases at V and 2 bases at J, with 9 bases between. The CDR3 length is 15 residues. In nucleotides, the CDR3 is TGCGCCAGCAGCTTGGTGTCTAGCACCTACAATGAGCAGTTCTTC. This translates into CASSLVSSTYNEQFF.

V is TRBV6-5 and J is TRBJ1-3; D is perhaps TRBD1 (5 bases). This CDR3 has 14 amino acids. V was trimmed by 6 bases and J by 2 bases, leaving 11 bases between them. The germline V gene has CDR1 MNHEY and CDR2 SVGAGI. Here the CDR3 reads CASRLGLAGNTIYF. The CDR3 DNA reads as TGTGCCAGCAGATTGGGACTTGCTGGAAACACCATATATTTT.

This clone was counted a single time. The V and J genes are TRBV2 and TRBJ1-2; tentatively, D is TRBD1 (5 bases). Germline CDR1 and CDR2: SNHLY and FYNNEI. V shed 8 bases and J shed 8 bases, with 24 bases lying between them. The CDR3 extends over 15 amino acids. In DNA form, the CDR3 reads TGTGCCAGCTCTAACAGTCGACAGACCTTATACGGCTACACCTTC. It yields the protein CASSNSRQTLYGYTF.

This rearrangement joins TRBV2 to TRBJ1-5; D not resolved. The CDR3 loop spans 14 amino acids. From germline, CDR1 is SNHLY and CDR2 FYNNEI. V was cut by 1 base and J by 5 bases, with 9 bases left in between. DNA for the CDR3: TGTGCCAGCAGTGAAGAGCGGGGTTATCAGCCCCAGCATTTT. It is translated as CASSEERGYQPQHF.

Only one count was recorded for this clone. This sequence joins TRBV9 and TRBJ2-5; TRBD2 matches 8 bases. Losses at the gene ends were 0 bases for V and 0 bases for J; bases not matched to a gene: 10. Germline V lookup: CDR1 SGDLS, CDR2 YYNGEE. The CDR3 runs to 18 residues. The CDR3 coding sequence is TGTGCCAGCAGCGTAGCTTCTAGCGGGTACCCGTACCAAGAGACCCAGTACTTC. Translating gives CASSVASSGYPYQETQYF.

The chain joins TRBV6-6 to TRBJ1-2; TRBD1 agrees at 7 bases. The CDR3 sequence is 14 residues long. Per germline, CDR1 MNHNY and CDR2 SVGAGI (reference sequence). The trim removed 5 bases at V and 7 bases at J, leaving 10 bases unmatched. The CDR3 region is CASSPDREGGGYTF. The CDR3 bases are TGTGCCAGCAGTCCAGACAGGGAAGGCGGTGGCTACACCTTC.

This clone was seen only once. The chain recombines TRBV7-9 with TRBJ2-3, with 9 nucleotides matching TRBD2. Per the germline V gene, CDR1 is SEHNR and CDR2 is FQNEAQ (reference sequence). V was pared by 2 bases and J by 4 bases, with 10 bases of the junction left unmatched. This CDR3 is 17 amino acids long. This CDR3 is CASSLSEGTSLADTQYF. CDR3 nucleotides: TGTGCCAGCAGCTTAAGTGAAGGGACTAGCTTAGCAGATACGCAGTATTTT.

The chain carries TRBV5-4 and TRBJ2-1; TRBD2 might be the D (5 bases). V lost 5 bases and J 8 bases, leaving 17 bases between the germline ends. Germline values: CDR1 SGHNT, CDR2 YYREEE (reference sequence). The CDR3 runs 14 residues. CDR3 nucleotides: TGTGCCAGCAGGCGAGGTAGCGATCTGGATGAGCAGTTCTTC. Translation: CASRRGSDLDEQFF.

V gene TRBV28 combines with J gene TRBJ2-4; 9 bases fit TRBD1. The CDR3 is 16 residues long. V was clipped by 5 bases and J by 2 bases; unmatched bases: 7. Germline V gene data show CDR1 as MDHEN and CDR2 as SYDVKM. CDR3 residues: CASSVPGTGTKNIQYF. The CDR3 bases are TGTGCCAGCAGTGTCCCCGGGACAGGGACCAAAAACATTCAGTACTTC. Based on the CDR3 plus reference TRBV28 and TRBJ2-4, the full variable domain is DVKVTQSSRYLVKRTGEKVFLECVQDMDHENMFWYRQDPGLGLRLIYFSYDVKMKEKGDIPEGYSVSREKKERFSLILESASTNQTSMYLCASSVPGTGTKNIQYFGAGTRLSVL.

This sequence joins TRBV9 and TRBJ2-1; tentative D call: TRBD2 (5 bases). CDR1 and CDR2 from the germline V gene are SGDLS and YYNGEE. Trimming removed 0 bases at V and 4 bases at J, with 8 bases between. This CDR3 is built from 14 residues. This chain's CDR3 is CASSVAGKYNEQFF. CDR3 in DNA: TGTGCCAGCAGCGTAGCGGGGAAATACAATGAGCAGTTCTTC.

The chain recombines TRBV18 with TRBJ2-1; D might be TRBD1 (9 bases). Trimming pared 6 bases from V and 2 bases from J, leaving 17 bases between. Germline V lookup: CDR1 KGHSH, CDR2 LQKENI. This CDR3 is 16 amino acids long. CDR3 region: CASSLGGDRAYNEQFF. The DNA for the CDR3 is TGTGCCAGCTCCCTCGGGGGGGACAGGGCCTACAATGAGCAGTTCTTC.

CDR3 DNA: TGCGCCAGCAGCCAAGGAGGGAGGAATGAGCAGTTCTTC. Its translation: CASSQGGRNEQFF. The chain has TRBV4-1 and TRBJ2-1, with D tentatively TRBD2 (6 bases). Germline lookup yields CDR1 MGHRA and CDR2 YSYEKL. V shed 1 base and J shed 7 bases, with 8 bases lying between them. The CDR3 runs to 13 residues.

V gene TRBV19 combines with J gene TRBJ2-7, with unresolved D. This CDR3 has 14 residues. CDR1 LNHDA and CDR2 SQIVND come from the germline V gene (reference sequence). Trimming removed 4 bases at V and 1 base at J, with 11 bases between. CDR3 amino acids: CASSNHLESYEQYF. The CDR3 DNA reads TGTGCCAGTAGTAACCATCTTGAGTCCTACGAGCAGTACTTC.

The CDR3 DNA reads as TGTGCCAGCAGTTTTTATAGGACTAGCGGGGAAGGGTTCTTC. This encodes CASSFYRTSGEGFF. The chain uses TRBV28 and TRBJ2-1, with TRBD2 identical over 12 bases. CDR3 length: 14 amino acids. The J segment lost 15 bases and the V segment lost 3 bases, leaving 9 bases of the junction unmatched. The germline gives CDR1 MDHEN, CDR2 SYDVKM.

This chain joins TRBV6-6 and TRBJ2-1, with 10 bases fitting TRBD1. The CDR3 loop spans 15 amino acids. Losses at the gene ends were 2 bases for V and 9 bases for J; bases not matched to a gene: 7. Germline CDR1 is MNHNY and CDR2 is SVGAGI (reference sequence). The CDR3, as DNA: TGTGCCAGCAGTTACCTCGGGACAGGGGCCGGTGAGCAGTTCTTC. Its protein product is CASSYLGTGAGEQFF.